This T cell receptor (beta chain) was retrieved from a study of T cells after yellow fever vaccination. About the research overall: Fractions with few cells were prepared using SMART-Seq v4 Ultra Low Input.

Worth noting for this clonotype: The antigen remains unidentified.

For TCR, cDNA came from 5'RACE template switching, which added a universal primer site and UMIs. MiXCR, applied by TCRdb to the 5' RACE reads, yields one record per CDR3 protein. Of a few hundred thousand distinct CDR3 sequences in the sample, 7% to 10% are singletons; the top ten hold approximately 16%. Overall study findings and caveats: Overlap between CD4 and CD8 compartments was detected for a small share of clonotypes.

Germline assignment: CDR1 SGHRS and CDR2 YFSETQ. The CDR3 runs 14 residues. V shed 3 bases and J 3 bases; nucleotides not matched to a gene: 5. The rearrangement uses TRBV5-1 and TRBJ1-1; TRBD1 aligns across 7 bases. This TCR was recovered from a man aged 18 to 35 who received the YFV17D yellow fever vaccine. Specimen: PBMCs, collected around 45 days after the first yellow fever vaccination. Here the CDR3 reads CASSWQGVDTEAFF. The CDR3 DNA reads TGCGCCAGCAGCTGGCAGGGGGTGGACACTGAAGCTTTCTTT.